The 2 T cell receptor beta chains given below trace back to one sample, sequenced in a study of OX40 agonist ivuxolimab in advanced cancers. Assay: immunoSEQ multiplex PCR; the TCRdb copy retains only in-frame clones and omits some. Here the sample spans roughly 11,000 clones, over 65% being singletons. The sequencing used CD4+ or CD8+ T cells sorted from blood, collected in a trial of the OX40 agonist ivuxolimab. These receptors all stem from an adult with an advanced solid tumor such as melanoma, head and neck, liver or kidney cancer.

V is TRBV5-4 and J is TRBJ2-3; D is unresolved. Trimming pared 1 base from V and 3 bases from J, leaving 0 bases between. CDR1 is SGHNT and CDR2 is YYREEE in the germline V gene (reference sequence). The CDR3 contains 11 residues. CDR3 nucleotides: TGTGCCAGCAGCTTGACAGATACGCAGTATTTT. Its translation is CASSLTDTQYF.

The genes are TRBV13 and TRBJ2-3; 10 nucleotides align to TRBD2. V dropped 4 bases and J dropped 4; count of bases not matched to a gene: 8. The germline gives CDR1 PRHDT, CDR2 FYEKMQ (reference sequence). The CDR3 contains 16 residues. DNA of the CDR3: TGTGCCAGCAGCTCATTCAGCGGGAGGGTTGCAGATACGCAGTATTTT. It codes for CASSSFSGRVADTQYF.